This T cell receptor beta chain appears in the sequencing data of a study of vaccination effects on CD4 cells after COVID-19. Using immunoSEQ multiplex PCR, the repertoire was profiled, and TCRdb retains in-frame clones only, with some absent. Of more than 40,000 clones listed, around 67% are singletons. In germline, CDR1 is LGHNA, CDR2 YSLEER. Trimming shortened V by 1 base and J by 3 bases, and 6 bases separated the two germline ends. The CDR3 has 13 amino acids. For this clone: No antigen is known for it.

The study's findings and limits: Few convalescent patients, and no early post-infection timepoints, were available to the study. Clones that were induced by infection or by vaccine showed marked contraction late after vaccination. Healthy vaccinees had only 1 of 255 vaccine-induced clones cross-react with common cold coronaviruses.

ViraFEST expansion of antigen-specific CD4+ T cells with viral peptide pools preceded sequencing. Culture proceeded for approximately 10 days, and CD4+ T cells were then isolated. Prior SARS-CoV-2 infection was absent in the vaccine recipients, as shown by negative nucleocapsid antibodies. Wells each received 1.8 million or so PBMC, cultured with 10 IU/ml IL-2 and 8.5 to 10 ug/ml peptides. The sample consisted of CD4+ T cells from PBMCs cultured with HCoV-OC43 spike peptides, taken before COVID-19 vaccination. Stated subset: HCoV-OC43 spike overlapping peptide pool stimulation. This TCR derives from a human donor who received a COVID-19 vaccine. V gene TRBV4-3 combines with J gene TRBJ2-5; unclear D gene. DNA of the CDR3: TGCGCCAGCAGCCAAGGCAGTGAAGAGACCCAGTACTTC. It specifies CASSQGSEETQYF.